A selection of T cell receptor beta chains follows, all from one sample in a study of shared clonotypes between healthy human individuals. Here immunoSEQ multiplex PCR was the method, and the copy in TCRdb shows in-frame clones only, minus some. The table has over a million clones, about 75% seen once. Sequencing was performed on memory CD4+ T cells sorted from blood. These receptors all stem from a young man in good health. Each CDR3 is given with its conserved first and last residue. Each record gives: D gene, J gene, clone size, V gene, CDR3 DNA, CDR3 protein. The D gene is left open where the match is weak. Not every row has a clone size; where given, it reads once, few, many or a size class.

d_gene: NA; j_gene: TRBJ2-2; abundance: NA; v_gene: TRBV28; CDR3nt: TGTGCCAGCAGACGGGGGGCCACCGGGGAGCTGTTTTTT; CDR3aa: CASRRGATGELFF
d_gene: NA; j_gene: TRBJ2-3; abundance: NA; v_gene: TRBV18; CDR3nt: TGTGCCAGCTCACCCCGTCGAGATACGCAGTATTTT; CDR3aa: CASSPRRDTQYF
d_gene: NA; j_gene: TRBJ1-4; abundance: NA; v_gene: TRBV2; CDR3nt: TGTGCCAGCAGTCTTAATGGGGGTTCCGCTAATGAAAAACTGTTTTTT; CDR3aa: CASSLNGGSANEKLFF
d_gene: NA; j_gene: TRBJ1-6; abundance: NA; v_gene: TRBV6-6; CDR3nt: TGTGCCAGCAGCCGCGTAAGGGAAAATTCACCCCTCCACTTT; CDR3aa: CASSRVRENSPLHF
d_gene: NA; j_gene: TRBJ1-5; abundance: few; v_gene: TRBV6-1; CDR3nt: TGTGCCAGCAGTGCCGACCCTTCCCCCAATCAGCCCCAGCATTTT; CDR3aa: CASSADPSPNQPQHF
d_gene: NA; j_gene: TRBJ1-1; abundance: few; v_gene: TRBV18; CDR3nt: TGTGCCAGCACTCGGAGGGACACTGAAGCTTTCTTT; CDR3aa: CASTRRDTEAFF
d_gene: NA; j_gene: TRBJ1-2; abundance: NA; v_gene: TRBV2; CDR3nt: TGTGCCAGCAGTGCGCAAAGGGTTGTCATGAATGGCTACACCTTC; CDR3aa: CASSAQRVVMNGYTF
d_gene: NA; j_gene: TRBJ1-2; abundance: once; v_gene: TRBV2; CDR3nt: TGTGCCAGCAGTCCTGACAGGATATATGGCTACACCTTC; CDR3aa: CASSPDRIYGYTF
d_gene: NA; j_gene: TRBJ1-6; abundance: NA; v_gene: TRBV5-1; CDR3nt: TGCGCCAGCAGCCCACAGAGCTCCTATAATTCACCCCTCCACTTT; CDR3aa: CASSPQSSYNSPLHF
d_gene: NA; j_gene: TRBJ1-1; abundance: NA; v_gene: TRBV7-9; CDR3nt: TGTGCCAGCAGCACAGGGACGATCGCTGAAGCTTTCTTT; CDR3aa: CASSTGTIAEAFF
d_gene: NA; j_gene: TRBJ2-1; abundance: NA; v_gene: TRBV6-5; CDR3nt: TGTGCCAGCAGTTACTCCAGATTCAGATACAATGAGCAGTTCTTC; CDR3aa: CASSYSRFRYNEQFF
d_gene: NA; j_gene: TRBJ1-5; abundance: many; v_gene: TRBV10-3; CDR3nt: TGTGCCATCAGGGACTCCGGGACGGTTGGGAATCAGCCCCAGCATTTT; CDR3aa: CAIRDSGTVGNQPQHF
d_gene: TRBD2; j_gene: TRBJ2-5; abundance: NA; v_gene: TRBV27; CDR3nt: TGTGCCAGCAGTTCCCTCCAGGAATTAGCGGGGGGCTCGCCCAAAGAGACCCAGTACTTC; CDR3aa: CASSSLQELAGGSPKETQYF
d_gene: NA; j_gene: TRBJ1-1; abundance: NA; v_gene: TRBV4-1; CDR3nt: TGCGCCAGCAGCCAAATTGATGGCACTGAAGCTTTCTTT; CDR3aa: CASSQIDGTEAFF
d_gene: NA; j_gene: TRBJ2-7; abundance: few; v_gene: TRBV5-3; CDR3nt: TGTGCCAGAAGCTTGATTGAAGTGGGGGCGGGCGAGCAGTACTTC; CDR3aa: CARSLIEVGAGEQYF
d_gene: NA; j_gene: TRBJ2-1; abundance: NA; v_gene: TRBV6-1; CDR3nt: TGTGCCAGCAGGGATTGGACAGTTATGAACAATGAGCAGTTCTTC; CDR3aa: CASRDWTVMNNEQFF
d_gene: NA; j_gene: TRBJ2-5; abundance: once; v_gene: TRBV6-1; CDR3nt: TGTGCCAGCAGAGAGAGGCAAGAGACCCAGTACTTC; CDR3aa: CASRERQETQYF
d_gene: TRBD2; j_gene: TRBJ2-7; abundance: NA; v_gene: TRBV27; CDR3nt: TGTGCCAGCAGTTTGAGCGGGGGGACGGGGAATACCTACGAGCAGTACTTC; CDR3aa: CASSLSGGTGNTYEQYF
d_gene: NA; j_gene: TRBJ1-6; abundance: NA; v_gene: TRBV6-1; CDR3nt: TGTGCCAGCAGTGCTTCCCACCCATATAATTCACCCCTCCACTTT; CDR3aa: CASSASHPYNSPLHF
d_gene: NA; j_gene: TRBJ2-3; abundance: NA; v_gene: TRBV10-3; CDR3nt: TGTGCCATCACCGGGGAATTCCTCACAGATACGCAGTATTTT; CDR3aa: CAITGEFLTDTQYF
d_gene: NA; j_gene: TRBJ1-1; abundance: once; v_gene: TRBV2; CDR3nt: TGTGCCAGCAGTGTCTTCTATGAAGCTTTCTTT; CDR3aa: CASSVFYEAFF
d_gene: NA; j_gene: TRBJ2-2; abundance: NA; v_gene: TRBV6-5; CDR3nt: TGTGCCAGCAGCTCCCGCGGGACCGGGGAGCTGTTTTTT; CDR3aa: CASSSRGTGELFF